This T cell receptor (beta chain) is from a study of T-cell memory formation after mild COVID-19. Study results and caveats: Cross-reactive memory apparently joined, as some responding clones appeared in pre-infection memory.

Unmatched junction bases numbered 3, after V lost 0 bases and J lost 6 bases. The CDR3 runs to 14 residues. Germline V CDR1 and CDR2: SGHTA, FQGNSA. To note about this clonotype: No antigen is known for it.

Libraries for TCRalpha and TCRbeta carried sample barcodes and unique molecular identifiers via 5'RACE. MiXCR, run by TCRdb on the 5' RACE reads, gives a single entry per CDR3 protein. This sample has just over 400,000 distinct CDR3 sequences, with more than 20% found just once. The sequence derives from an adult woman who had mild COVID-19 (a few samples of this study predate the infection). Cell type and time point are not known. Specimen: PBMCs or a T cell subset sorted from them (not recorded which). The J gene is TRBJ2-7, the V gene TRBV7-2; 9 bases are shared with TRBD2. This CDR3 reads CASSLALAGAEQYF. Here the CDR3 DNA reads TGTGCCAGCAGCTTAGCATTAGCGGGGGCCGAGCAGTACTTC.